These T cell receptor beta chains were read from a single sample in a study of beta chain features in type 1 diabetes. The method was immunoSEQ multiplex PCR; TCRdb's version includes in-frame clones alone and lacks a portion of them. The sample has 300,000 to 400,000 clones; around 8% are singletons. The sample taken for sequencing was central memory CD4+ T cells from blood. The receptors originated from a woman under 30 in good health. The CDR3 runs from the conserved cysteine through the conserved F or W. Fields, in order: J gene, D gene, clone size, V gene, CDR3 protein, CDR3 DNA. A D gene is named only where the DNA matches it firmly. The listing skips clone size in some rows; elsewhere it reads once, few, many or a size class.

>TRBJ2-1|TRBD1|few|TRBV11-2
CASSLWTGLFNEQFF
TGTGCCAGCAGCCTATGGACAGGGTTGTTCAATGAGCAGTTCTTC
>TRBJ1-3|-|-|TRBV10-3
CAISEPGNTIYF
TGTGCCATCAGTGAGCCTGGAAACACCATATATTTT
>TRBJ1-5|TRBD1|few|TRBV7-8
CASSLGGQGGGQPQHF
TGTGCCAGCAGCTTAGGGGGACAGGGTGGAGGTCAGCCCCAGCATTTT
>TRBJ2-1|TRBD2|few|TRBV28
CASTTSGRTLF
TGTGCCAGCACTACCAGCGGGAGGACCCTCTTC
>TRBJ2-2|-|few|TRBV11-3
CASSFSFMGGGELFF
TGTGCCAGCAGCTTTTCGTTCATGGGTGGCGGGGAGCTGTTTTTT
>TRBJ2-1|-|many|TRBV28
CASSLASGALSQFF
TGTGCCAGCAGTTTAGCGTCAGGGGCGCTAAGTCAGTTCTTC
>TRBJ1-2|-|-|TRBV5-1
CASSLEAGPYGYTF
TGCGCCAGCAGCTTGGAGGCAGGACCCTATGGCTACACCTTC
>TRBJ1-5|TRBD1|-|TRBV7-9
CASSYGQGSNQPQHF
TGTGCCAGCAGTTACGGACAGGGGTCTAATCAGCCCCAGCATTTT
>TRBJ2-7|TRBD2|-|TRBV7-2
CASSGASGREGTTYEQYF
TGTGCCAGCAGCGGTGCGTCTGGGCGGGAGGGAACAACCTACGAGCAGTACTTC
>TRBJ2-3|-|-|TRBV7-8
CASSPSKDTQYF
TGTGCCAGCAGCCCGTCGAAGGATACGCAGTATTTT
>TRBJ2-1|TRBD2|many|TRBV27
CASSLAGSGRNEQFF
TGTGCCAGCAGTTTAGCCGGTAGCGGGAGAAATGAGCAGTTCTTC
>TRBJ2-2|-|few|TRBV9
CASSVDFGTGELFF
TGTGCCAGCAGCGTAGATTTCGGCACCGGGGAGCTGTTTTTT
>TRBJ1-5|-|-|TRBV7-9
CASSSQGWQPQHF
TGTGCCAGCAGCTCACAGGGTTGGCAGCCCCAGCATTTT
>TRBJ2-3|-|few|TRBV25-1
CASGQETQYF
TGTGCCAGCGGGCAGGAGACGCAGTATTTT
>TRBJ2-1|-|few|TRBV9
CASSIRDQTYNEQFF
TGTGCCAGCAGCATCCGGGACCAAACCTACAATGAGCAGTTCTTC
>TRBJ1-2|-|few|TRBV4-3
CASSQVRTRTYGYTF
TGCGCCAGCAGCCAAGTCCGGACACGGACCTATGGCTACACCTTC
>TRBJ2-7|-|-|TRBV7-2
CASSLGRATYEQYF
TGTGCCAGCAGCTTAGGGCGGGCCACCTACGAGCAGTACTTC
>TRBJ2-2|-|-|TRBV7-2
CASSPLLYTGELFF
TGTGCCAGCAGCCCACTCTTGTATACCGGGGAGCTGTTTTTT
>TRBJ2-1|-|many|TRBV5-4
CASSLGAGRSSYNEQFF
TGTGCCAGCAGCTTGGGGGCGGGGCGGAGCTCCTACAATGAGCAGTTCTTC
>TRBJ2-7|TRBD1|-|TRBV13
CASSLVSDRGEQYF
TGTGCCAGCAGCTTAGTATCGGACAGGGGCGAGCAGTACTTC
>TRBJ2-3|TRBD2|-|TRBV10-3
CAISSGRDTQYF
TGTGCCATCAGTAGCGGGAGAGATACGCAGTATTTT
>TRBJ2-1|TRBD2|-|TRBV15
CATSRRLAEYNEQFF
TGTGCCACCAGCAGAAGACTAGCGGAATACAATGAGCAGTTCTTC
>TRBJ2-5|-|-|TRBV7-2
CASSFSQQETQYF
TGTGCCAGCAGCTTCTCCCAGCAAGAGACCCAGTACTTC
>TRBJ1-1|-|-|TRBV7-6
CASSPHTGNTEAFF
TGTGCCAGCAGCCCACACACCGGGAACACTGAAGCTTTCTTT
>TRBJ2-3|TRBD2|few|TRBV7-8
CASSSGLAGGLSTDTQYF
TGTGCCAGCAGCTCGGGACTAGCGGGAGGCCTTAGCACAGATACGCAGTATTTT
>TRBJ2-5|TRBD2|few|TRBV5-6
CASSYSGRQTQYF
TGTGCCAGCAGCTATAGCGGGAGACAGACCCAGTACTTC
>TRBJ1-2|TRBD1|-|TRBV28
CASQRQGALFRYTF
TGTGCCAGCCAAAGACAGGGGGCCTTGTTTCGCTACACCTTC
>TRBJ2-4|-|-|TRBV18
CASSPQSPDNQNIQYF
TGTGCCAGCTCACCTCAGAGCCCGGATAACCAAAACATTCAGTACTTC
>TRBJ2-7|-|-|TRBV6-5
CASSTRTAGMYEQYF
TGTGCCAGCAGTACCCGGACTGCAGGGATGTACGAGCAGTACTTC
>TRBJ2-7|TRBD2|-|TRBV18
CASSPAAGVDYEQYF
TGTGCCAGCTCACCAGCAGCGGGAGTTGACTACGAGCAGTACTTC
>TRBJ2-1|TRBD2|-|TRBV7-2
CASGLAGAGSQFF
TGTGCCAGCGGACTAGCGGGAGCTGGGTCCCAGTTCTTC
>TRBJ1-1|TRBD1|-|TRBV29-1
CSVQQGNEAFF
TGCAGCGTTCAACAGGGGAATGAAGCTTTCTTT
>TRBJ2-5|-|-|TRBV11-2
CASSKMTAQETQYF
TGTGCCAGCAGCAAAATGACAGCACAAGAGACCCAGTACTTC
>TRBJ2-2|-|-|TRBV2
CASRQKGPGRSNTGELFF
TGTGCCAGCAGACAAAAAGGTCCGGGACGGTCGAACACCGGGGAGCTGTTTTTT
>TRBJ1-1|-|-|TRBV19
CASSTPGLKTEAFF
TGTGCCAGTAGTACCCCGGGCCTTAAAACTGAAGCTTTCTTT
>TRBJ1-2|-|-|TRBV28
CATAATGLYGYTF
TGTGCCACAGCAGCGACAGGACTCTATGGCTACACCTTC
>TRBJ2-5|-|many|TRBV7-2
CASSPRETQYF
TGTGCCAGCAGCCCTAGGGAGACCCAGTACTTC
>TRBJ2-5|-|-|TRBV7-2
CASSPPGGDSRPETQYF
TGTGCCAGCAGCCCGCCGGGAGGGGACAGCCGCCCGGAGACCCAGTACTTC
>TRBJ2-7|TRBD2|-|TRBV28
CASSQIAGGPREQYF
TGTGCCAGCAGTCAAATAGCGGGAGGGCCTCGGGAGCAGTACTTC
>TRBJ1-5|-|many|TRBV16
CASSQTRDQPQHF
TGTGCCAGCAGCCAAACTAGGGATCAGCCCCAGCATTTT
>TRBJ2-5|-|many|TRBV9
CASSVGQLETQYF
TGTGCCAGCAGCGTAGGTCAATTGGAGACCCAGTACTTC
>TRBJ2-7|-|-|TRBV5-4
CASSLGGTRRSEQYF
TGTGCCAGCAGCCTAGGCGGGACTCGGAGAAGCGAGCAGTACTTC
>TRBJ2-3|TRBD2|few|TRBV6-5
CASSYRGGRGGDTQYF
TGTGCCAGCAGTTACAGGGGCGGGAGGGGAGGAGATACGCAGTATTTT
>TRBJ1-2|TRBD1|few|TRBV7-2
CASSLMSRQGSGYTF
TGTGCCAGCAGCTTAATGAGTCGACAGGGGAGTGGCTACACCTTC
>TRBJ2-1|-|few|TRBV5-4
CASSLLGSSYNEQFF
TGTGCCAGCAGCTTGCTCGGGAGCTCCTACAATGAGCAGTTCTTC
>TRBJ2-1|TRBD1|many|TRBV28
CASSLRPGTGDRIDNEQFF
TGTGCCAGCAGTTTACGGCCGGGGACAGGGGACCGAATAGACAATGAGCAGTTCTTC
>TRBJ2-1|-|-|TRBV5-4
CASSLKEYNEQFF
TGTGCCAGCAGCTTAAAAGAATACAATGAGCAGTTCTTC
>TRBJ2-1|TRBD2|few|TRBV5-4
CASSPGGLAGHYNEQFF
TGTGCCAGCAGTCCGGGGGGACTAGCGGGACACTACAATGAGCAGTTCTTC
>TRBJ2-1|TRBD2|-|TRBV6-1
CASMRASGFNEQFF
TGTGCCAGCATGCGGGCTAGCGGGTTTAATGAGCAGTTCTTC
>TRBJ2-3|TRBD2|few|TRBV7-2
CASSRRLAGDRTDTQYF
TGTGCCAGCAGCCGACGACTAGCGGGAGATCGCACAGATACGCAGTATTTT
>TRBJ2-3|TRBD2|few|TRBV5-1
CASSLAVAGSTDTQYF
TGCGCCAGCAGCTTGGCCGTAGCGGGCAGCACAGATACGCAGTATTTT